The entry below gives a single T cell receptor (beta chain) sequence along with its context. These data originate in a study of blood T cell repertoires in COVID-19. Study overall: Samples came from the United States, Italy and Spain, spanning acute and convalescent COVID-19.

Sequencing was performed with immunoSEQ multiplex PCR; in TCRdb, only in-frame clones are kept and a portion is missing. The profile shows 140,000 or so clones, 81% of them singletons. Germline V gene sequence: CDR1 SGHTA, CDR2 FQGNSA. The CDR3 runs to 13 residues. Deletions cut 4 bases from V and 6 bases from J, with 12 bases between. The receptor was isolated from a human donor in a cohort sampled during active COVID-19. Source material: peripheral blood. The V and J genes are TRBV7-2 and TRBJ1-1; D is perhaps TRBD1 (6 bases). The CDR3 DNA follows: TGTGCCAGCAGCTCACGGGGGGCGGCTGAAGCTTTCTTT. It codes for CASSSRGAAEAFF.